This entry describes one T cell receptor beta chain. CDR1 and CDR2 from the germline V gene are LNHDA and SQIVND (reference sequence). Trimming removed 6 bases from V and 1 base from J; junction bases left unmatched: 14. This CDR3 has 21 amino acids. Produced via immunoSEQ multiplex PCR; TCRdb's table is partial and in-frame only. The profile shows around 180,000 clones, about 82% of them singletons. This record comes from a study of blood T cell repertoires in COVID-19. Study in general: Sample material is recorded as cDNA or gDNA derived from T cells, B-cell-depleted T cells, or PBMCs.

Adults between about 18 and 89 years of age took part from 24 US areas. Symptom resolution, clearance, or two negative PCRs marked donors in Cohort 3 as recovered. The specimen sequenced was PBMCs or T cells enriched from blood (not recorded which). The clonotype comes from a woman aged 30 to 39 who had recovered from COVID-19. The chain recombines TRBV19 with TRBJ2-6; 14 nucleotides align to TRBD2. As DNA, the CDR3 is TGTGCCAGTAGGGACCGAGCACAGGGACTAGCGGGAGTATCTGGGGCCAACGTCCTGACTTTC. Its protein is CASRDRAQGLAGVSGANVLTF.